A selection of T cell receptor beta chains follows, all from one sample in a study of blood T cell repertoires in COVID-19. Libraries were prepared by immunoSEQ multiplex PCR; TCRdb keeps only in-frame clonotypes and omits some of them. This sample carries about 300,000 clones, approximately 81% of them seen once, and the ten largest clones take 1.5% to 2%. The sample taken for sequencing was PBMCs or T cells enriched from blood (not recorded which). These receptor sequences come from a woman aged 30 to 39 who had been exposed to COVID-19. The CDR3 runs from the conserved cysteine through the conserved F or W. The D gene is left open where the match is weak. Clone size is given for some rows only: seen once, a few or many times, or a class if the clone is expanded.

>.|.|TRBJ1-6|TRBV10-3
CAISEHNGRGSPLHF
TGTGCCATCAGTGAGCATAACGGCAGGGGCTCACCCCTCCACTTT
>.|.|TRBJ2-6|TRBV27
CASSFSPGANVLTF
TGTGCCAGCAGTTTTAGCCCTGGGGCCAACGTCCTGACTTTC
>.|.|TRBJ1-5|TRBV19
CASSIQGGQPQHF
TGTGCCAGTAGTATCCAGGGAGGGCAGCCCCAGCATTTT
>.|TRBD1|TRBJ2-5|TRBV2
CASRRQQGEETQYF
TGTGCCAGCAGAAGGCAACAGGGGGAGGAGACCCAGTACTTC
>.|TRBD1|TRBJ1-1|TRBV6-2/TRBV6-3
CASSYSISPGGTEAFF
TGTGCCAGCAGTTACTCGATTTCCCCAGGGGGCACTGAAGCTTTCTTT
>.|TRBD2|TRBJ2-1|TRBV7-6
CASSLAGGASEQFF
TGTGCCAGCAGCTTAGCCGGGGGGGCCAGTGAGCAGTTCTTC
>once|.|TRBJ1-2|TRBV18
CASSPRGQSLFGYTF
TGTGCCAGCTCACCACGTGGACAGTCGTTATTCGGCTACACCTTC
>.|.|TRBJ2-7|TRBV6-2/TRBV6-3
CASSYPPRGEQYF
TGTGCCAGCAGTTACCCCCCCCGGGGCGAGCAGTACTTC
>once|.|TRBJ2-7|TRBV5-1
CASSLSRGGYEQYF
TGCGCCAGCAGCTTGTCTAGGGGAGGATACGAGCAGTACTTC
>.|.|TRBJ1-5|TRBV6-5
CASSSGGDNQPQHF
TGTGCCAGCTCTTCTGGGGGGGACAATCAGCCCCAGCATTTT
>.|TRBD1|TRBJ2-7|TRBV25-1
CASSDATGVIYEQYF
TGTGCCAGCAGTGATGCGACAGGGGTCATCTACGAGCAGTACTTC
>once|.|TRBJ1-5|TRBV19
CASSIQGGDQPQHF
TGTGCCAGTAGTATCCAGGGAGGGGATCAGCCCCAGCATTTT
>.|.|TRBJ1-2|TRBV12-3/TRBV12-4
CASKEKGTSGYTF
TGTGCCAGCAAAGAGAAGGGAACTAGTGGCTACACCTTC
>medium-sized|TRBD2|TRBJ2-3|TRBV30
CAWELAGFADTQYF
TGTGCCTGGGAATTAGCGGGATTCGCGGATACGCAGTATTTT
>.|.|TRBJ2-1|TRBV7-2
CASSLVPGLPHEQFF
TGTGCCAGCAGCTTAGTACCGGGACTCCCCCATGAGCAGTTCTTC
>.|TRBD1|TRBJ1-5|TRBV5-4
CASSYLDRQGGRQPQHF
TGTGCCAGCAGCTACCTAGACAGACAGGGGGGGCGTCAGCCCCAGCATTTT
>.|.|TRBJ1-6|TRBV7-9
CASSLESRSLHF
TGTGCCAGCAGCTTGGAGTCTAGGTCCCTCCACTTT
>.|.|TRBJ1-3|TRBV14
CASSLTRVRYTIYF
TGTGCCAGCAGCCTCACCAGGGTGCGGTACACCATATATTTT
>.|TRBD1|TRBJ1-5|TRBV30
CAWNRGNQPQHF
TGTGCCTGGAACAGGGGGAATCAGCCCCAGCATTTT
>.|TRBD1|TRBJ1-5|TRBV5-4
CASSKTGEGSNQPQHF
TGTGCCAGCAGCAAGACAGGGGAGGGAAGCAATCAGCCCCAGCATTTT
>many|.|TRBJ2-1|TRBV4-3
CASSQGRGPLDNEQFF
TGCGCCAGCAGCCAAGGGCGGGGGCCTCTGGACAATGAGCAGTTCTTC
>.|.|TRBJ1-1|TRBV28
CASSTQGNTEAFF
TGTGCCAGCAGTACGCAGGGGAACACTGAAGCTTTCTTT
>many|TRBD1|TRBJ1-6|TRBV6-6
CASSPGDRGLRIAPLHF
TGTGCCAGCAGTCCTGGAGACAGGGGGCTAAGGATAGCACCCCTCCACTTT
>.|.|TRBJ2-2|TRBV6-1
CASSEFGGLGLGELFF
TGTGCCAGCAGTGAATTTGGTGGTTTGGGACTCGGGGAGCTGTTTTTT
>few|.|TRBJ1-2|TRBV5-1
CASSPEGRADYGYTF
TGCGCCAGCAGCCCCGAGGGGAGGGCTGACTATGGCTACACCTTC
>.|.|TRBJ1-1|TRBV30
CAWSPIRGRVTAFF
TGTGCCTGGAGTCCAATCAGGGGCAGGGTAACAGCTTTCTTT
>.|.|TRBJ2-7|TRBV30
CAWSVGGISYEQYF
TGTGCCTGGAGTGTTGGGGGGATCTCCTACGAGCAGTACTTC
>.|TRBD1|TRBJ1-2|TRBV6-5
CASSPHTGGYGYTF
TGTGCCAGCAGTCCCCACACAGGGGGCTATGGCTACACCTTC
>.|.|TRBJ1-6|TRBV14
CASSRGQYNSPLHF
TGTGCCAGCAGCCGGGGGCAATATAATTCACCCCTCCACTTT
>many|.|TRBJ1-6|TRBV6-5
CASSPRSYNSPLHF
TGTGCCAGCAGCCCCCGGTCCTATAATTCACCCCTCCACTTT
>once|.|TRBJ1-5|TRBV12-1
CASSLPTGGSNQPQHF
TGTGCCAGCAGCTTGCCCACAGGGGGTAGCAATCAGCCCCAGCATTTT
>.|TRBD2|TRBJ2-1|TRBV5-6
CASSSSGGALHEQFF
TGTGCCAGCAGCTCTAGCGGGGGGGCCTTGCATGAGCAGTTCTTC
>.|.|TRBJ1-4|TRBV4-3
CASSQSGINEKLFF
TGCGCCAGCAGCCAATCAGGGATTAATGAAAAACTGTTTTTT
>.|.|TRBJ1-3|TRBV30
CAWTGSISGNTIYF
TGTGCCTGGACAGGAAGTATTTCTGGAAACACCATATATTTT
>.|.|TRBJ2-3|TRBV18
CASSPVGGDTQYF
TGTGCCAGCTCACCGGTCGGGGGAGATACGCAGTATTTT
>.|.|TRBJ2-2|TRBV5-1
CASSLFGFPNTGELFF
TGCGCCAGCAGCTTGTTCGGGTTCCCGAACACCGGGGAGCTGTTTTTT
>.|.|TRBJ1-1|TRBV27
CASSLLRGGSNTEAFF
TGTGCCAGCAGTTTATTGCGGGGAGGGTCGAACACTGAAGCTTTCTTT